Listed here is a single TCR beta chain. Its cognate antigen has yet to be identified. Base-call qualities are not available, and no considerably larger clone is one nucleotide away. The label giving this sample's treatment or condition can be read as: some 20 received Ad26.COV2.S at low or high dose, single or two shots; several received placebo; per-sample allocation not given. Repertoires of vaccine and placebo recipients were sequenced from samples collected on day 63 after the first injection. Between 29 July and 7 August 2020, Cohort 1b enrolled about 27 adults aged 18-55 years at one site in Boston, USA. Ad26.COV2.S consisted of a replication-incompetent adenovirus type 26 vector by which a prefusion-stabilized SARS-CoV-2 spike protein from the original Wuhan strain was expressed. This specimen belongs to a study of Ad26.COV2.S vaccination and SARS-CoV-2 variants (dated by TCRdb to the early 2020s). For the study in its entirety: Vaccine-arm donors were drawn from COV1001, a multicentre, randomized, double-blind, placebo-controlled phase I-IIa trial of Ad26.COV2.S in healthy adults. The specificity and breadth of SARS-CoV-2-reactive T cell receptors after Ad26.COV2.S vaccination were assessed by TCRbeta repertoire sequencing. Trial participants were randomized into five groups of five: low-dose or high-dose Ad26.COV2.S given once or twice, or placebo on both occasions. A total of around 32 samples were included in the TCR-sequenced set, comprising roughly 19 Ad26.COV2.S vaccine recipients, 5 placebo recipients and 8 SARS-CoV-2 convalescent individuals. Throughout the experiments and outcome assessment, investigators stayed blinded to trial group allocation. Dosing of Ad26.COV2.S was intramuscular, at either 5x10^10 or 1x10^11 viral particles, delivered as one shot or as two shots spaced 56 days apart. Overall results and qualifications from the work: According to the authors, total T cell responses may have been underestimated by the TCR breadth and depth analyses. Comparable non-spike TCR breadth was observed between vaccine and placebo recipients, consistent with only spike being contained in the vaccine. The study lacked the statistical power to compare responses across vaccine doses or regimens. Spike-specific TCR breadth was higher in Ad26.COV2.S recipients than in placebo recipients (P = 0.0014). Substantial breadth of spike-specific CD8+ and CD4+ T cell responses was reported after vaccination.

The immunoSEQ Assay was used to sequence TCRbeta CDR3 regions. After extraction, genomic DNA underwent amplification by bias-controlled multiplex PCR, followed by high-throughput sequencing. The study's processing was this. To quantify the absolute abundance of each unique TCRbeta CDR3 region, sequences were collapsed and filtered. Usable DNA was measured by amplifying reference genes present in all nucleated cells, and TCRbeta template counts were normalized to that usable DNA to estimate T cell fraction. Repertoire TCRs were annotated as SARS-CoV-2-specific by exact matching of V gene, CDR3 amino acid sequence and J gene to a known reactive TCR set. The reference SARS-CoV-2 TCR set was obtained from MIRA and was filtered for enrichment in COVID-19-positive ImmuneCODE repertoires, whereby public or cross-reactive TCRs were removed. Using the MIRA antigens, annotated TCRs were further analysed by specific ORF or by position within an ORF. Depth was the summed frequency of annotated unique rearrangements, while breadth was defined as annotated unique rearrangements over total unique productive rearrangements. Group comparisons of TCR breadth used two-sided Wilcoxon rank-sum tests. This is the immuneACCESS table as TCRdb keeps it, with only in-frame sequences that have V and J called. A part of the clones is gone; compared with another copy, unresolved V genes explain less than half, and the rest is unexplained. Clone size and the V and J calls come from that table; the DNA yielded D and trimming. The sample yields 350,000 to 500,000 clones; around nine tenths were counted once. The ten biggest clones cover 12% of the sample.

Sequenced material: peripheral blood, taken in a trial of Ad26.COV2.S vaccine versus placebo. The source is a person aged 18-65 years who received the Ad26.COV2.S COVID-19 vaccine or a placebo.

CDR3 loop: CASSQRAGYGYTF. The DNA sequence follows: TGTGCCAGCAGCCAGAGGGCGGGCTATGGCTACACCTTC. Here the chain combines TRBV3-1 (or the pseudogene TRBV3-2) and TRBJ1-2; the D gene is unclear. V lost 3 bases and J lost 4 bases; the stretch between them is 9 bases long. CDR1 and CDR2, looked up from the germline V gene (reference sequence), are LGHDT and YNNKEL. CDR3 length: 13 amino acids, cysteine to phenylalanine. Of the read, only the CDR3 DNA is kept; its 39 bases are in frame from base 1.